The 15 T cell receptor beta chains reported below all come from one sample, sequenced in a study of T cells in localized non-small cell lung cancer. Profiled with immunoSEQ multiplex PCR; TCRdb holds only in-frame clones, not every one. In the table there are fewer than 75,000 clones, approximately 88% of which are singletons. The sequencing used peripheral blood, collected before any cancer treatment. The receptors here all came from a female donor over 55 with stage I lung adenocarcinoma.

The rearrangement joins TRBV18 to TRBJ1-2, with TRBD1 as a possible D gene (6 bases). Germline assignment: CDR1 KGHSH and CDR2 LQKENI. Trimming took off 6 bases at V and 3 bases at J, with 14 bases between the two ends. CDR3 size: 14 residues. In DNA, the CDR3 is TGTGCCAGCTCCCTTGCAGGGGATGACTATGGCTACACCTTC. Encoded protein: CASSLAGDDYGYTF.

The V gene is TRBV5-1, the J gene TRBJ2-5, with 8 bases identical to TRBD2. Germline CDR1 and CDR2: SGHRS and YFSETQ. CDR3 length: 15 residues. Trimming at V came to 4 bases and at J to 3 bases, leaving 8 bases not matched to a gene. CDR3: CASSLLRGGEETQYF. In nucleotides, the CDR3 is TGCGCCAGCAGCCTACTCCGGGGGGGAGAAGAGACCCAGTACTTC.

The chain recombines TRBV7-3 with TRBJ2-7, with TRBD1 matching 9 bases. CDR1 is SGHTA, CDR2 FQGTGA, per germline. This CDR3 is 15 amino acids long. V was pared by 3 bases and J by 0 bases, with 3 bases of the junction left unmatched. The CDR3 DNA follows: TGTGCCAGCAGCTTCGGACAGGGGAGCTCCTACGAGCAGTACTTC. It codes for CASSFGQGSSYEQYF.

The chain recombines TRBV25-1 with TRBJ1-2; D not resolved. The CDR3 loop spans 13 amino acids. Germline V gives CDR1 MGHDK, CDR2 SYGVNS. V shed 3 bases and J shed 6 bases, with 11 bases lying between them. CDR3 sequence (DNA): TGTGCCAGCAGTGATAATCAAGGGCATGGCTACACCTTC. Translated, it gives CASSDNQGHGYTF.

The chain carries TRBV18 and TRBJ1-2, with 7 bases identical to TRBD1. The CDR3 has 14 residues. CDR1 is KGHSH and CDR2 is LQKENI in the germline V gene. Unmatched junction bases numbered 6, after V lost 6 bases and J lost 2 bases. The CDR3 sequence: CASSPDRDNYGYTF. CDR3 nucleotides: TGTGCCAGCTCTCCTGACAGGGACAACTATGGCTACACCTTC.

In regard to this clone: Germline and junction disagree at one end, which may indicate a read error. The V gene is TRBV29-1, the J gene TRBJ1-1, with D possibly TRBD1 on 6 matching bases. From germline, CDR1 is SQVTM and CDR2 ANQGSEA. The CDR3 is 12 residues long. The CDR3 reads CSVEGGGTEALF. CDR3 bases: TGCAGCGTTGAAGGCGGGGGCACTGAAGCTCTCTTT.

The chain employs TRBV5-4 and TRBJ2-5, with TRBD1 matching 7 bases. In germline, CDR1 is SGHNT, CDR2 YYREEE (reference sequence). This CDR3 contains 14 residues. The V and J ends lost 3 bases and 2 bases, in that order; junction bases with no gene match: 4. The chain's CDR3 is CASSSGTVQETQYF. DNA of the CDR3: TGTGCCAGCAGCTCCGGGACAGTACAAGAGACCCAGTACTTC.

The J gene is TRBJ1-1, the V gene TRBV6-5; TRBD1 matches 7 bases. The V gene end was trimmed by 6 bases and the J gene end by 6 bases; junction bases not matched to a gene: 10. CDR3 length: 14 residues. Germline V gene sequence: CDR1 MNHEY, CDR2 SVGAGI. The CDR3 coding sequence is TGTGCCAGCAGCCAGGGCAGGGGGTATCCTGAAGCTTTCTTT. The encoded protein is CASSQGRGYPEAFF.

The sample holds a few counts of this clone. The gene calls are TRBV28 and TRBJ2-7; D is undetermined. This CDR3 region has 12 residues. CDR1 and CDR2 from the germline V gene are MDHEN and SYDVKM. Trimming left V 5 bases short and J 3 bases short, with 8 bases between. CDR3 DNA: TGTGCCAGCAGTGGGGTCCTCTACGAGCAGTACTTC. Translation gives CASSGVLYEQYF.

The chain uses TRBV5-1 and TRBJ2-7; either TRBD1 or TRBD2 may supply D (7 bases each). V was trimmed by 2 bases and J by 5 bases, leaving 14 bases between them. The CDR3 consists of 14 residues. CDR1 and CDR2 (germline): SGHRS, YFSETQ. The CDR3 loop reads CASSFQGGLNEQYF. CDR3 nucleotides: TGCGCCAGCAGCTTCCAGGGGGGACTAAACGAGCAGTACTTC.

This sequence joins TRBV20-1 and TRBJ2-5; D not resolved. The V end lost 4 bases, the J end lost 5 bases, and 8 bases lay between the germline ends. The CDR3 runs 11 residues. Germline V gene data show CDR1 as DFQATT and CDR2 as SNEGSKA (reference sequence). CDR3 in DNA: TGCAGTGCTAAGCATGCGGAGACCCAGTACTTC. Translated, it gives CSAKHAETQYF.

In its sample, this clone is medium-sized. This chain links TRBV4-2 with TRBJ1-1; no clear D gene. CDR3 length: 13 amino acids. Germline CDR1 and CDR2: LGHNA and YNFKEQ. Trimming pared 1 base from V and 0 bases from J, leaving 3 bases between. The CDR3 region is CASSQVLNTEAFF. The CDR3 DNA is TGTGCCAGCAGCCAAGTGCTGAACACTGAAGCTTTCTTT.

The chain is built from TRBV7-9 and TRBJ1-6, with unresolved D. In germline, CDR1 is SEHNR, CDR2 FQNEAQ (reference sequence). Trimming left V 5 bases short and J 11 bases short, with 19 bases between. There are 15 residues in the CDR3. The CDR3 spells CASSVMRGLGAPLHF. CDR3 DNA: TGTGCCAGCAGCGTGATGAGAGGATTGGGAGCACCCCTCCACTTT.

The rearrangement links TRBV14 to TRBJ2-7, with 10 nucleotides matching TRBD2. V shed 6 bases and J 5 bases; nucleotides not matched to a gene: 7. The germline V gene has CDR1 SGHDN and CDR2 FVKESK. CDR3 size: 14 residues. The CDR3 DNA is TGTGCCAGCAGGGAGAGCGGGAGGGCCAACGAGCAGTACTTC. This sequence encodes CASRESGRANEQYF.

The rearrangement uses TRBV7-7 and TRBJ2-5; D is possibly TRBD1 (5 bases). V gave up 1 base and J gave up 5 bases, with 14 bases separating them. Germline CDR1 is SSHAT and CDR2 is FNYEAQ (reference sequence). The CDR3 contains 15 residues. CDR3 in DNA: TGTGCCAGCAGCTTAGAGGTTCAGGGCATGGAGACCCAGTACTTC. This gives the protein CASSLEVQGMETQYF.